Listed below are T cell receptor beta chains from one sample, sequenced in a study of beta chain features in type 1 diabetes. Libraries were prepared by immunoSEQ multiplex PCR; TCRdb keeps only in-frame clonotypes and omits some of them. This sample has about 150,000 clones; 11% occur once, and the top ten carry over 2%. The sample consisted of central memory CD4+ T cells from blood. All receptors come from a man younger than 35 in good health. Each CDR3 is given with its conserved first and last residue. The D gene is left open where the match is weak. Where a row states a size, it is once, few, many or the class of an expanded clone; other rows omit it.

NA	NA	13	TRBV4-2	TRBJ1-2	CASSATGDGGYTF	TGTGCCAGCAGCGCTACAGGTGACGGGGGCTACACCTTC
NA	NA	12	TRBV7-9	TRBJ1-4	CASSRDNEKLFF	TGTGCCAGCAGCCGAGATAATGAAAAACTGTTTTTT
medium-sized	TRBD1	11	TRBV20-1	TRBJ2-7	CSARQGNEQYF	TGCAGTGCCCGACAGGGGAACGAGCAGTACTTC
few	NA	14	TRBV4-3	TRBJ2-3	CASSQDGQTDTQYF	TGCGCCAGCAGCCAAGATGGCCAGACAGATACGCAGTATTTT
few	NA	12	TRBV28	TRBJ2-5	CASQIEDETQYF	TGTGCCAGCCAAATCGAAGATGAGACCCAGTACTTC
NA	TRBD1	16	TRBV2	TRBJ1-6	CASSAHRGMNNSPLHF	TGTGCCAGCAGTGCCCACAGGGGGATGAATAATTCACCCCTCCACTTT
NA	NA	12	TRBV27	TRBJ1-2	CASSAGLGGYTF	TGTGCCAGCAGTGCGGGATTGGGGGGCTACACCTTC
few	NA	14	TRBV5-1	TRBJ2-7	CASSLGQSSYEQYF	TGCGCCAGCAGCTTGGGACAGAGCTCCTACGAGCAGTACTTC
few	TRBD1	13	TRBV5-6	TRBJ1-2	CASGQGAEDGYTF	TGTGCCAGCGGACAGGGGGCAGAGGATGGCTACACCTTC
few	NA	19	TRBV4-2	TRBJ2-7	CASSKEAGGAGRTPYEQYF	TGTGCCAGCAGCAAAGAAGCAGGAGGGGCGGGACGAACCCCCTACGAGCAGTACTTC
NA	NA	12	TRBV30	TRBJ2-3	CAWSVRRDTQYF	TGTGCCTGGAGTGTACGGAGAGATACGCAGTATTTT
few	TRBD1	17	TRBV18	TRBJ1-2	CASSPRQGAVSNYGYTF	TGTGCCAGCTCCCCCCGACAGGGGGCCGTTTCTAACTATGGCTACACCTTC
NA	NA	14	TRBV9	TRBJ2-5	CASSVAPGKETQYF	TGTGCCAGCAGCGTAGCTCCAGGGAAGGAGACCCAGTACTTC
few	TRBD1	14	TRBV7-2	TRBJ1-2	CASSPMTGNHGYTF	TGTGCCAGCAGCCCCATGACAGGGAATCATGGCTACACCTTC
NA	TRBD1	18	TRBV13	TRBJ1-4	CASSPTRDRGRTNEKLFF	TGTGCCAGCAGCCCCACACGGGACAGGGGGCGGACTAATGAAAAACTGTTTTTT
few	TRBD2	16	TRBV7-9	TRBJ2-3	CASSYAGAGAGDTQYF	TGTGCCAGCAGCTACGCCGGGGCGGGAGCAGGAGATACGCAGTATTTT
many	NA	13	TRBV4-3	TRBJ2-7	CASSQAGSSEQYF	TGCGCCAGCAGCCAGGCGGGATCTAGCGAGCAGTACTTC
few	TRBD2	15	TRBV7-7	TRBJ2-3	CASSHDSGPPDTQYF	TGTGCCAGCAGCCACGATAGCGGGCCTCCAGATACGCAGTATTTT
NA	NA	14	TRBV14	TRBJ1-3	CASSQQSSGNTIYF	TGTGCCAGCAGCCAACAGAGCTCTGGAAACACCATATATTTT
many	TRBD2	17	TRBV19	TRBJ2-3	CASSRTGLAGKVDTQYF	TGTGCCAGTAGTAGGACCGGACTAGCGGGAAAGGTAGATACGCAGTATTTT